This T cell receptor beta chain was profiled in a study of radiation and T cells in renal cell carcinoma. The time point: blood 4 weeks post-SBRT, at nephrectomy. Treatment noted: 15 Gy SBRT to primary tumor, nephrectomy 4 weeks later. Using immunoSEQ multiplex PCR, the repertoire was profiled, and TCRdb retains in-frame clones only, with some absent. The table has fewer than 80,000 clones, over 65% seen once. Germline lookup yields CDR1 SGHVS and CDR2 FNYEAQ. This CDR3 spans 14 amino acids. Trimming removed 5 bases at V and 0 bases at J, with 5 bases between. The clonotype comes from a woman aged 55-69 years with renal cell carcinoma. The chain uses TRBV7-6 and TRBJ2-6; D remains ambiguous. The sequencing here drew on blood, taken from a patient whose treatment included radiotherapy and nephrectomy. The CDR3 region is CASSEDSGANVLTF. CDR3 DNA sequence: TGTGCCAGCAGCGAGGACTCTGGGGCCAACGTCCTGACTTTC. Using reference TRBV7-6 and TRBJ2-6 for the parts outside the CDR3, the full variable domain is GAGVSQSPRYKVTKRGQDVALRCDPISGHVSLYWYRQALGQGPEFLTYFNYEAQQDKSGLPNDRFSAERPEGSISTLTIQRTEQRDSAMYRCASSEDSGANVLTFGAGSRLTVL.